A selection of T cell receptor beta chains follows, all from one sample in a study of shared clonotypes between healthy human individuals. Clones were sequenced by immunoSEQ multiplex PCR, and TCRdb holds only the in-frame ones, with some missing. The sample records approximately 320,000 clones, around 72% being singletons. The sample consisted of memory CD4+ T cells sorted from blood. The receptors derive from a man aged 25-45 years in good health. Both conserved end residues are part of each CDR3. D genes are given only for firm matches. The size of a clone is reported for some rows only, either as once, few or many, or as a class for expanded clones.

>NA|TRBV11-2|TRBJ2-2|NA
CASSFGRAGELFF
TGTGCCAGCAGCTTCGGAAGGGCCGGGGAGCTGTTTTTT
>TRBD1|TRBV7-2|TRBJ2-3|NA
CASSSLDRTDTQYF
TGTGCCAGCAGCTCCCTGGACAGGACGGATACGCAGTATTTT
>NA|TRBV2|TRBJ2-3|NA
CASRSGEGTQYF
TGTGCCAGCCGTAGCGGAGAGGGTACGCAGTATTTT
>NA|TRBV6-1|TRBJ1-5|NA
CASSEWQPYQPQHF
TGTGCCAGCAGTGAATGGCAGCCCTATCAGCCCCAGCATTTT
>NA|TRBV28|TRBJ2-7|NA
CASSLGRIGEQYF
TGTGCCAGCAGTTTAGGCCGGATCGGGGAGCAGTACTTC
>NA|TRBV20-1|TRBJ2-7|NA
CSASDDYEQYF
TGCAGTGCTAGTGATGATTACGAGCAGTACTTC
>TRBD1|TRBV4-3|TRBJ1-4|few
CASSQPGTGVSKLFF
TGCGCCAGCAGCCAGCCCGGGACAGGGGTTTCAAAACTGTTTTTT
>NA|TRBV18|TRBJ2-1|NA
CASSPQSSYNEQFF
TGTGCCAGCTCACCCCAAAGCTCCTACAATGAGCAGTTCTTC
>NA|TRBV5-1|TRBJ2-3|few
CASSLAGSGDTQYF
TGCGCCAGCAGCTTGGCCGGGTCCGGGGATACGCAGTATTTT
>NA|TRBV6-5|TRBJ1-1|NA
CASGKDGSGTEAFF
TGTGCCAGCGGAAAGGACGGCTCGGGCACTGAAGCTTTCTTT
>NA|TRBV5-1|TRBJ1-2|NA
CASRQAGINYGYTF
TGCGCCAGCAGGCAGGCAGGGATTAACTATGGCTACACCTTC
>TRBD1|TRBV11-2|TRBJ2-1|NA
CASSLGTAGGNEQFF
TGTGCCAGCAGCTTGGGGACCGCAGGGGGCAATGAGCAGTTCTTC
>NA|TRBV5-1|TRBJ2-5|NA
CASSDPGGGGETQYF
TGCGCCAGCAGCGATCCGGGGGGCGGCGGAGAGACCCAGTACTTC
>TRBD2|TRBV5-1|TRBJ2-1|NA
CASSLRLAGTNEQFF
TGCGCCAGCAGCTTGCGGCTAGCGGGAACCAATGAGCAGTTCTTC
>TRBD2|TRBV5-1|TRBJ2-7|NA
CASRSGTSGRSLEQYF
TGCGCCAGCAGGTCTGGGACTAGCGGGAGGAGTCTCGAGCAGTACTTC
>NA|TRBV5-6|TRBJ1-2|few
CASSLTGYATGFTF
TGTGCCAGCAGCTTGACAGGGTATGCAACTGGCTTCACCTTC
>NA|TRBV15|TRBJ1-2|once
CATSRDWTDLANYGYTF
TGTGCCACCAGCAGAGATTGGACGGACCTCGCTAACTATGGCTACACCTTC
>TRBD2|TRBV9|TRBJ2-7|NA
CASSPSAGTGEQYF
TGTGCCAGCAGCCCATCAGCGGGAACGGGGGAGCAGTACTTC
>NA|TRBV19|TRBJ2-6|NA
CASSIEGGFGANVLTF
TGTGCCAGTAGTATAGAAGGTGGCTTCGGGGCCAACGTCCTGACTTTC
>NA|TRBV5-8|TRBJ1-1|few
CASGRANTEAFF
TGTGCCAGCGGGCGGGCGAACACTGAAGCTTTCTTT
>TRBD1|TRBV2|TRBJ1-5|NA
CASSGQGLIQPQHF
TGTGCCAGCAGTGGACAGGGTCTAATTCAGCCCCAGCATTTT
>NA|TRBV11-2|TRBJ1-3|NA
CASSLQGDSGNTIYF
TGTGCCAGCAGCTTACAGGGAGACTCTGGAAACACCATATATTTT
>TRBD2|TRBV5-4|TRBJ2-3|NA
CASSVTSGRAVDTQYF
TGTGCCAGCAGCGTTACTAGCGGGAGGGCCGTAGATACGCAGTATTTT
>NA|TRBV27|TRBJ2-7|once
CASSLHRQSYEQYF
TGTGCCAGCAGTTTACATCGACAGTCCTACGAGCAGTACTTC
>NA|TRBV4-2|TRBJ1-4|NA
CASSRIEVTNEKLFF
TGTGCCAGCAGCCGGATAGAGGTGACTAATGAAAAACTGTTTTTT
>TRBD1|TRBV16|TRBJ1-2|few
CASSPRAGQGGGYTF
TGTGCCAGCAGCCCCCGGGCGGGACAGGGAGGCGGCTACACCTTC
>NA|TRBV12-5|TRBJ2-3|NA
CASGLGDRRNTQYF
TGTGCTAGTGGTTTGGGAGACCGGAGGAATACGCAGTATTTT
>TRBD2|TRBV4-3|TRBJ2-7|NA
CASSQSFSGIVYEQYF
TGCGCCAGCAGCCAATCCTTCAGCGGGATAGTCTACGAGCAGTACTTC
>TRBD1|TRBV5-1|TRBJ2-1|NA
CASSLSGQADNEQFF
TGCGCCAGCAGCTTGTCTGGACAGGCCGACAATGAGCAGTTCTTC
>TRBD2|TRBV19|TRBJ2-1|few
CASSMMTSGGLGQFF
TGTGCCAGTAGTATGATGACTAGCGGGGGTTTAGGGCAGTTCTTC
>NA|TRBV19|TRBJ2-7|NA
CASSSTRSYEQYF
TGTGCCAGTAGCTCAACCCGCTCCTACGAGCAGTACTTC
>TRBD2|TRBV15|TRBJ2-1|NA
CATSRAASGSLGEQFF
TGTGCCACCAGCAGGGCTGCTAGCGGGAGTCTTGGTGAGCAGTTCTTC
>NA|TRBV10-3|TRBJ1-3|NA
CAIRPGDSGNTIYF
TGTGCCATCAGGCCGGGAGACTCTGGAAACACCATATATTTT
>TRBD1|TRBV2|TRBJ2-4|NA
CASKDDRGAKNIQYF
TGTGCCAGCAAGGATGACAGGGGGGCCAAAAACATTCAGTACTTC
>NA|TRBV7-2|TRBJ2-3|NA
CASSSPSLDTQYF
TGTGCCAGCAGCTCCCCTTCGTTGGATACGCAGTATTTT
>NA|TRBV28|TRBJ1-2|NA
CASSSPLGGYTF
TGTGCCAGCAGTTCCCCTCTGGGTGGCTACACCTTC
>TRBD1|TRBV18|TRBJ2-3|NA
CASSPVQGVDTQYF
TGTGCCAGCTCACCAGTGCAGGGGGTTGATACGCAGTATTTT
>NA|TRBV27|TRBJ2-3|NA
CASSKGQESTDTQYF
TGTGCCAGCAGCAAGGGGCAGGAAAGCACAGATACGCAGTATTTT
>NA|TRBV7-2|TRBJ2-4|NA
CASSLVQSGNIQYF
TGTGCCAGCAGCTTAGTACAGTCTGGGAACATTCAGTACTTC
>NA|TRBV5-4|TRBJ2-6|NA
CASSSEAGANVLTF
TGTGCCAGCAGCTCGGAAGCTGGGGCCAACGTCCTGACTTTC
>NA|TRBV18|TRBJ2-7|NA
CASSPPTPGSYEQYF
TGTGCCAGCTCACCACCAACCCCCGGTTCCTACGAGCAGTACTTC
>TRBD2|TRBV6-5|TRBJ2-7|NA
CASSSPIAGALYEQYF
TGTGCCAGCAGTTCTCCTATAGCGGGAGCCCTCTACGAGCAGTACTTC
>TRBD2|TRBV7-2|TRBJ2-7|NA
CASSLAGSGTSGRGEQYF
TGTGCCAGCAGCTTAGCGGGTTCAGGGACTAGCGGGAGGGGGGAGCAGTACTTC
>NA|TRBV28|TRBJ1-1|NA
CASSLPQGNTEAFF
TGTGCCAGCAGTTTGCCGCAGGGGAACACTGAAGCTTTCTTT
>NA|TRBV9|TRBJ1-4|NA
CASSVGAGGTNEKLFF
TGTGCCAGCAGCGTAGGAGCGGGGGGAACTAATGAAAAACTGTTTTTT
>NA|TRBV6-1|TRBJ2-6|NA
CASSPHSGANVLTF
TGTGCCAGCAGTCCACACTCTGGGGCCAACGTCCTGACTTTC
>NA|TRBV2|TRBJ2-2|NA
CASSTRLNTGELFF
TGTGCCAGCAGTACACGGCTGAACACCGGGGAGCTGTTTTTT
>NA|TRBV7-2|TRBJ1-5|NA
CASSFLGGAGGKPQHF
TGTGCCAGCAGCTTTTTAGGTGGGGCGGGGGGAAAGCCCCAGCATTTT
>TRBD1|TRBV6-5|TRBJ1-2|NA
CASSPRQGGYTF
TGTGCCAGCAGTCCCCGACAGGGTGGCTACACCTTC
>NA|TRBV19|TRBJ1-1|NA
CASSIGRGRRLNTEAFF
TGTGCCAGTAGTATAGGACGAGGCAGGAGACTCAACACTGAAGCTTTCTTT
>NA|TRBV28|TRBJ1-3|NA
CASSPEIGGSGNTIYF
TGTGCCAGCAGCCCAGAGATCGGGGGCTCTGGAAACACCATATATTTT
>NA|TRBV5-1|TRBJ2-1|NA
CASSYTGKNHNEQFF
TGCGCCAGCAGCTATACAGGGAAGAACCACAATGAGCAGTTCTTC
>NA|TRBV10-3|TRBJ2-6|NA
CAITAGSNSGANVLTF
TGTGCCATCACCGCAGGCTCTAACTCTGGGGCCAACGTCCTGACTTTC
>NA|TRBV28|TRBJ1-1|NA
CASSFRGMGTEAFF
TGTGCCAGCAGTTTTAGGGGTATGGGCACTGAAGCTTTCTTT
>NA|TRBV28|TRBJ2-3|NA
CATSGSRTDTQYF
TGTGCCACCTCCGGGTCGCGCACAGATACGCAGTATTTT